Below, 10 T cell receptor beta chains from the same sample are listed, as sequenced in a study of CD8 T cells in ankylosing spondylitis. TCRdb re-called the 5' RACE reads through MiXCR, storing one row per CDR3 protein. The sample gives more than 35,000 distinct CDR3 sequences, 2.5% to 3% of which show up once; approximately 4.2% is in the top ten. The specimen was blood, either unsorted or a sorted T cell fraction (not recorded which). The receptor set was obtained from a male donor with ankylosing spondylitis or in good health (not recorded which).

This clonotype was picked up many times. J is TRBJ2-3 and V is TRBV9; 11 nucleotides agree with TRBD2. CDR1 is SGDLS, CDR2 YYNGEE, per germline. CDR3 length: 15 residues. V trimming: 4 bases; J trimming: 5 bases; junction bases outside the gene matches: 6. CDR3 coding DNA: TGTGCCAGCAGCCCGACTAGCGGGATGAAAGATACGCAGTATTTT. It encodes CASSPTSGMKDTQYF.

In its sample, this clonotype was seen many times. V usage is TRBV9 and J usage is TRBJ2-1; 11 nucleotides match TRBD2. This CDR3 contains 19 residues. Losses at the gene ends were 3 bases for V and 1 base for J; bases not matched to a gene: 12. Germline lookup yields CDR1 SGDLS and CDR2 YYNGEE. Here the CDR3 DNA reads TGTGCCAGCAGCGCGACTAGCGGGAAGAGGGGGAGGTCCTACAATGAGCAGTTCTTC. Its translation is CASSATSGKRGRSYNEQFF.

This clonotype has at least ten counts. This rearrangement joins TRBV9 to TRBJ2-1, with 11 bases lining up with TRBD2. The germline V gene encodes CDR1 SGDLS and CDR2 YYNGEE. The J segment lost 9 bases and the V segment lost 2 bases, leaving 4 bases of the junction unmatched. The CDR3 runs to 14 residues. The chain's CDR3 is CASSVSGRASEQFF. The CDR3 DNA reads TGTGCCAGCAGCGTTAGCGGGAGGGCAAGTGAGCAGTTCTTC.

This clonotype was seen repeatedly, ten times or more. V and J are TRBV9 and TRBJ2-6; the D gene could be TRBD1 or TRBD2 (5 bases each). This CDR3 has 20 amino acids. V was shortened by 2 bases and J by 2 bases, with 23 bases between the two germline ends. Germline values: CDR1 SGDLS, CDR2 YYNGEE. Here the CDR3 DNA reads TGTGCCAGCAGCGTTACCAATTCCGGGACCAAGGGGACTGGGGCCAACGTCCTGACTTTC. Translation: CASSVTNSGTKGTGANVLTF.

This clonotype was detected many times. The chain uses TRBV9 and TRBJ2-1; no firm D call. Per germline, CDR1 SGDLS and CDR2 YYNGEE. V was shortened by 4 bases and J by 1 base, with 3 bases between the two germline ends. The CDR3 has 12 residues. The CDR3 reads CASSPSYNEQFF. The CDR3 DNA is TGTGCCAGCAGCCCTTCCTACAATGAGCAGTTCTTC.

This clonotype showed up just a few times. The V call is TRBV9, the J call TRBJ2-3; the D gene is possibly TRBD2 (5 bases). V gave up 2 bases and J gave up 0 bases, with 10 bases separating them. CDR3 length: 15 amino acids. Germline lookup yields CDR1 SGDLS and CDR2 YYNGEE. CDR3 residues: CASSVGRSSTDTQYF. CDR3 sequence (DNA): TGTGCCAGCAGCGTGGGGAGAAGTAGCACAGATACGCAGTATTTT.

This clonotype was recorded at least ten times. The CDR3 loop is CASSVSGQRNTIYF. CDR3 in DNA: TGTGCCAGCAGCGTTTCGGGACAACGAAACACCATATATTTT. This chain connects TRBV9 to TRBJ1-3; possible D gene TRBD1, 6 bases. CDR1 SGDLS and CDR2 YYNGEE come from the germline V gene. Deletions cut 2 bases from V and 5 bases from J, with 11 bases between. The CDR3 runs to 14 residues.

This clonotype was recorded at least ten times. DNA for the CDR3: TGTGCCAGCAGCGTAGGCCAGGAGGAGCAGTTCTTC. It codes for CASSVGQEEQFF. The rearrangement links TRBV9 to TRBJ2-1; D gene unclear. The CDR3 loop spans 12 amino acids. The germline V gene has CDR1 SGDLS and CDR2 YYNGEE. Trimming stripped 0 bases from V and 10 bases from J, with 8 bases between.

There are many counts of this clonotype. This sequence joins TRBV9 and TRBJ2-5; 10 bases match TRBD2. V lost 3 bases to trimming and J lost 5 bases; unmatched junction nucleotides: 7. Germline values: CDR1 SGDLS, CDR2 YYNGEE. The length of the CDR3 is 15 residues. The CDR3 loop reads CASSDLAGVGETQYF. The DNA for the CDR3 is TGTGCCAGCAGCGACCTAGCGGGAGTGGGTGAGACCCAGTACTTC. Full variable domain (outside the CDR3, taken from reference TRBV9 and TRBJ2-5): DSGVTQTPKHLITATGQRVTLRCSPRSGDLSVYWYQQSLDQGLQFLIQYYNGEERAKGNILERFSAQQFPDLHSELNLSSLELGDSALYFCASSDLAGVGETQYFGPGTRLLVL.

This clonotype was picked up a small number of times. The J gene is TRBJ2-1, the V gene TRBV9; the match to TRBD2 covers 8 bases. Losses at the gene ends were 2 bases for V and 4 bases for J; bases not matched to a gene: 5. This CDR3 spans 15 amino acids. Per the germline V gene, CDR1 is SGDLS and CDR2 is YYNGEE. The CDR3 nucleotides are TGTGCCAGCAGCGTCGATGGACTAGCATACAATGAGCAGTTCTTC. Protein product: CASSVDGLAYNEQFF.